This TCR beta chain was captured in a study of shared clonotypes between healthy human individuals. This CDR3 is built from 16 residues. Germline CDR1 is MNHEY and CDR2 is SMNVEV (reference sequence). Trimming took 1 base from V and 4 from J, leaving 14 bases between them. Libraries were prepared by immunoSEQ multiplex PCR; TCRdb keeps only in-frame clonotypes and omits some of them. The sample shows around 1.6 million clones, 98% of them seen only once. The gene calls are TRBV27 and TRBJ2-1, with D perhaps matching TRBD2 (7 bases). This TCR was sampled from a man aged 30 to 39 in good health. Specimen: naive CD4+ T cells sorted from blood. The subset is: CD45RA+ positively selected. The CDR3 nucleotides read TGTGCCAGCAGTTTATTTGGAGGGGGGGAATACAATGAGCAGTTCTTC. Protein product: CASSLFGGGEYNEQFF.